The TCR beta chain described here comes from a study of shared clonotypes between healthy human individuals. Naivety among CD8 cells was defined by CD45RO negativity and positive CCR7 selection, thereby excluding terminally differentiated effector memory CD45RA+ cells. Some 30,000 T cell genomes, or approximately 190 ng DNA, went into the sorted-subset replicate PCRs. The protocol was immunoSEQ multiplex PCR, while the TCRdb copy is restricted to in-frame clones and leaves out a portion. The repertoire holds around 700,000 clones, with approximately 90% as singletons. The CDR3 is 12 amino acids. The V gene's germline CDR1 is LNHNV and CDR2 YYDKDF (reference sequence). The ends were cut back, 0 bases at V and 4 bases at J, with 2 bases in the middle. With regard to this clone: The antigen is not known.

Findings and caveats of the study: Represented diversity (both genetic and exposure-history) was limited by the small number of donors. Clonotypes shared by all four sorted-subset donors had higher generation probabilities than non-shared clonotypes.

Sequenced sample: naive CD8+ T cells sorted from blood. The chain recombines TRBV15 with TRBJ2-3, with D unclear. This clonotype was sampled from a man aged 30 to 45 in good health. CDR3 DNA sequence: TGTGCCACCAGCAGAGACCCAGATACGCAGTATTTT. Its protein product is CATSRDPDTQYF.